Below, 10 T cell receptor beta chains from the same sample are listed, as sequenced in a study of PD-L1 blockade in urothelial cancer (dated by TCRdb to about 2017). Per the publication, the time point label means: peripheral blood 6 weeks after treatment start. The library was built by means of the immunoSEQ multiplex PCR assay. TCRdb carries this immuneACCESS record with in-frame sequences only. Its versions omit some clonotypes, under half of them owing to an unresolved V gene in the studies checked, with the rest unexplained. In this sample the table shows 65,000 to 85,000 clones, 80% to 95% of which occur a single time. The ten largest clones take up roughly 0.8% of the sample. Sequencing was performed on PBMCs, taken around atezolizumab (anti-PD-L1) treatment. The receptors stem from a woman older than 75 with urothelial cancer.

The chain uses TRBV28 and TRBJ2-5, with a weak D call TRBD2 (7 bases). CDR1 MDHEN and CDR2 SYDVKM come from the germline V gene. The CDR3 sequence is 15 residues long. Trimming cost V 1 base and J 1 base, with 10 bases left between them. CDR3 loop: CASSLLRGLQETQYF. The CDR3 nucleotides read TGTGCCAGCAGTTTATTGCGGGGGCTCCAAGAGACCCAGTACTTC.

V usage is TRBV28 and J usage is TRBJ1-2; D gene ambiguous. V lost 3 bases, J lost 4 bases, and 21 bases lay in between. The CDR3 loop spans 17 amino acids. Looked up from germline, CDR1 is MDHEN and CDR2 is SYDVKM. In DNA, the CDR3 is TGTGCCAGCAGTTTTTCACTAAGGAGGGCGGGAAGCTATGGCTACACCTTC. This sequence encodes CASSFSLRRAGSYGYTF.

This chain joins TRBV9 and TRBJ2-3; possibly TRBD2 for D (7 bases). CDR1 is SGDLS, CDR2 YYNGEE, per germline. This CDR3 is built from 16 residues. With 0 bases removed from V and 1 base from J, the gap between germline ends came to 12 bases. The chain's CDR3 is CASSVGSGGRTDTQYF. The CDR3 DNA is TGTGCCAGCAGCGTAGGGTCCGGGGGGCGCACAGATACGCAGTATTTT.

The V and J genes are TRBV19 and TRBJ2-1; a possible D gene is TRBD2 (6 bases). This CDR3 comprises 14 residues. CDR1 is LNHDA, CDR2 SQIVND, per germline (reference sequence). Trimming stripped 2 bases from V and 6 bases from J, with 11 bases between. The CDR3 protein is CASSIHRDSNEQFF. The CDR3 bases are TGTGCCAGTAGTATACACCGGGACTCCAATGAGCAGTTCTTC.

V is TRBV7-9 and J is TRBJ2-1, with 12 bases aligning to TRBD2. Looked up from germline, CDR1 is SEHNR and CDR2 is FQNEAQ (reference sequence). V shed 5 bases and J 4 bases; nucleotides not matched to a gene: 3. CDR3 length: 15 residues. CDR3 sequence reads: CASSILAGGYNEQFF. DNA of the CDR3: TGTGCCAGCAGCATTCTAGCGGGAGGGTACAATGAGCAGTTCTTC.

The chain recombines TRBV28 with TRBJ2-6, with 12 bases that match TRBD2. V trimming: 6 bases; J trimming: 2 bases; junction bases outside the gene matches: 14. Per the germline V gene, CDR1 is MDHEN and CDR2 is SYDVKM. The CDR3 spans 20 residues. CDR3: CASSSDTTSGSEAGANVLTF. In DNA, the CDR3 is TGTGCCAGCAGCTCTGATACGACTAGCGGGAGCGAGGCTGGGGCCAACGTCCTGACTTTC.

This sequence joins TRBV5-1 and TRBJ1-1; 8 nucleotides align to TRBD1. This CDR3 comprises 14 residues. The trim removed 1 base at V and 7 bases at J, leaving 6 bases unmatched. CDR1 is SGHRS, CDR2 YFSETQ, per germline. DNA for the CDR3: TGCGCCAGCAGCTTGTCCAGGGGGCAATTTGAAGCTTTCTTT. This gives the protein CASSLSRGQFEAFF.

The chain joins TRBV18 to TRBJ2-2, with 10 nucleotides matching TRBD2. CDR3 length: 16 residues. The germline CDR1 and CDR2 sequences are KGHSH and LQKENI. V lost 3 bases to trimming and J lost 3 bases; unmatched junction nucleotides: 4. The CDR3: CASSPSSGSDTGELFF. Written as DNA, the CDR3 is TGTGCCAGCTCACCGTCTAGCGGGAGTGACACCGGGGAGCTGTTTTTT. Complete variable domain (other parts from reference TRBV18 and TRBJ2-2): NAGVMQNPRHLVRRRGQEARLRCSPMKGHSHVYWYRQLPEEGLKFMVYLQKENIIDESGMPKERFSAEFPKEGPSILRIQQVVRGDSAAYFCASSPSSGSDTGELFFGEGSRLTVL.

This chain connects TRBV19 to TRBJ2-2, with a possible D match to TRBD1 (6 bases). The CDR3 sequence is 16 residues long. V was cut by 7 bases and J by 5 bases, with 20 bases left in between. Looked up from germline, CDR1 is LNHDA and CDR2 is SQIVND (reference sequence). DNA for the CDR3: TGTGCCAGTACCCCAGGGGTGGGGGTCGGAACCGGGGAGCTGTTTTTT. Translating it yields CASTPGVGVGTGELFF.

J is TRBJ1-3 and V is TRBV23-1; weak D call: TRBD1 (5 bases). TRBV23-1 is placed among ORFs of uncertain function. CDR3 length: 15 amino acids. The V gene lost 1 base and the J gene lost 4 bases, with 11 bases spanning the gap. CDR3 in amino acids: CASSQWEGSGNTIYF. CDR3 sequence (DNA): TGCGCCAGCAGTCAATGGGAGGGGTCCGGAAACACCATATATTTT.